This T cell receptor beta chain was profiled in a study of blood T cell repertoires in COVID-19. Clones were sequenced by immunoSEQ multiplex PCR, and TCRdb holds only the in-frame ones, with some missing. Of about 190,000 clones in the sample, 70% to 85% are singletons; the top ten hold about 3.5%. The CDR3 is 14 amino acids. Trimming took 3 bases from V and 5 from J, leaving 10 bases between them. Germline V gene lookup returns CDR1 SEHNR and CDR2 FQNEAQ (reference sequence). This receptor was identified in a woman aged 30 to 39 who had recovered from COVID-19. This rearrangement joins TRBV7-9 to TRBJ1-4, with D maybe TRBD1 (6 bases). The sequenced sample consisted of PBMCs or T cells enriched from blood (not recorded which). This chain's CDR3 is CASSFWGQNEKLFF. DNA of the CDR3: TGTGCCAGCAGCTTTTGGGGGCAAAATGAAAAACTGTTTTTT.